One and the same sample provided the 18 T cell receptor beta chains below, sequenced in a study of blood T cell repertoires in COVID-19. This table comes from immunoSEQ multiplex PCR, and its TCRdb copy is limited to in-frame clones, with some not included. The repertoire holds 210,000 or so clones, with roughly 86% as singletons. The specimen was peripheral blood. Source of these receptors: a woman between 35 and 50 years old with acute or convalescent COVID-19.

The chain employs TRBV12-3 or TRBV12-4 and TRBJ2-3, with TRBD2 identical over 9 bases. The CDR3 covers 13 residues. J lost 3 bases, V lost 7 bases, and 2 bases had no gene match. DNA of the CDR3: TGTGCCAGCAAGACTAGCGGAACAGATACGCAGTATTTT. Translated: CASKTSGTDTQYF.

The V gene is TRBV30, the J gene TRBJ2-1; 9 bases line up with TRBD1. V lost 2 bases, J lost 4 bases, and 6 bases stayed unmatched. Per germline, CDR1 GTSNPN and CDR2 SVGIG (reference sequence). The CDR3 is 15 amino acids. The CDR3 DNA reads TGTGCCTGGAGTAATGACAGGGGGGCTTACAATGAGCAGTTCTTC. Translated: CAWSNDRGAYNEQFF.

This chain joins TRBV13 and TRBJ1-4, with TRBD1 identical over 11 bases. In germline, CDR1 is PRHDT, CDR2 FYEKMQ (reference sequence). J was trimmed by 10 bases and V by 4 bases; bases with no gene match: 17. This CDR3 has 18 residues. In DNA form, the CDR3 reads TGTGCCAGCAGCTCAAAGGGGTTGGTCGGACAGGGGGCAGGAAAACTGTTTTTT. Residues: CASSSKGLVGQGAGKLFF. Full variable domain (rest looked up from reference TRBV13 and TRBJ1-4): AAGVIQSPRHLIKEKRETATLKCYPIPRHDTVYWYQQGPGQDPQFLISFYEKMQSDKGSIPDRFSAQQFSDYHSELNMSSLELGDSALYFCASSSKGLVGQGAGKLFFGSGTQLSVL.

The chain couples TRBV25-1 to TRBJ1-1; no reliable D call. V was trimmed by 1 base and J by 1 base, leaving 7 bases between them. Looked up from germline, CDR1 is MGHDK and CDR2 is SYGVNS. The CDR3 runs to 14 residues. CDR3 in DNA: TGTGCCAGCAGTGAATGGGCCCCGAACACTGAAGCTTTCTTT. Its translation: CASSEWAPNTEAFF.

The J gene is TRBJ2-5, the V gene TRBV7-2; TRBD2 matches 11 bases. V shed 3 bases and J 2 bases; nucleotides not matched to a gene: 5. Germline loops: CDR1 SGHTA, CDR2 FQGNSA. The CDR3 has 16 amino acids. DNA of the CDR3: TGTGCCAGCAGCTTCCCGGGACTAGCGGAGCAAGAGACCCAGTACTTC. Its translation is CASSFPGLAEQETQYF.

This clone was found once. The rearrangement links TRBV4-1 to TRBJ2-7; 10 bases align to TRBD1. This CDR3 comprises 15 residues. Germline CDR1 is MGHRA and CDR2 is YSYEKL. The V and J ends lost 3 bases and 7 bases, in that order; junction bases with no gene match: 9. DNA of the CDR3: TGCGCCAGCAGCCACGATGGCGGGACAGGGGAAGAGCAGTACTTC. Encoded protein: CASSHDGGTGEEQYF.

The chain employs TRBV5-1 and TRBJ1-5; D possibly corresponds to TRBD1 (6 bases). Germline V gene data show CDR1 as SGHRS and CDR2 as YFSETQ. V lost 4 bases, J lost 0 bases, and 14 bases lay in between. CDR3 length: 16 amino acids. CDR3 sequence: CASSQDSLNSNQPQHF. CDR3 sequence (DNA): TGCGCCAGCAGCCAGGACAGCCTTAATAGCAATCAGCCCCAGCATTTT.

J is TRBJ1-5 and V is TRBV5-5; 7 bases line up with TRBD1. V lost 1 base to trimming and J lost 3 bases; unmatched junction nucleotides: 4. The CDR3 totals 15 residues. The germline V gene encodes CDR1 SGHKS and CDR2 YYEKEE (reference sequence). CDR3: CASSLTGAVNQPQHF. Here the CDR3 DNA reads TGTGCCAGCAGCTTGACAGGGGCCGTCAATCAGCCCCAGCATTTT. The variable domain in full, completed from reference TRBV5-5 and TRBJ1-5, reads DAGVTQSPTHLIKTRGQQVTLRCSPISGHKSVSWYQQVLGQGPQFIFQYYEKEERGRGNFPDRFSARQFPNYSSELNVNALLLGDSALYLCASSLTGAVNQPQHFGDGTRLSIL.

This chain uses TRBV24-1 with TRBJ2-7; possibly TRBD2 for D (6 bases). The V end lost 4 bases, the J end lost 7 bases, and 10 bases lay between the germline ends. Germline V gene lookup returns CDR1 KGHDR and CDR2 SFDVKD. The CDR3 runs to 12 residues. CDR3 residues: CATSDPAGEQYF. The DNA for the CDR3 is TGTGCCACCAGTGACCCCGCGGGGGAGCAGTACTTC.

The chain couples TRBV18 to TRBJ1-2; 9 positions match TRBD1. CDR1 KGHSH and CDR2 LQKENI come from the germline V gene. Losses at the gene ends were 2 bases for V and 6 bases for J; bases not matched to a gene: 4. This CDR3 region has 14 residues. The CDR3 reads CASSPGRTGDGYTF. The CDR3 coding sequence is TGTGCCAGCTCACCAGGCCGGACAGGGGATGGCTACACCTTC.

The chain employs TRBV19 and TRBJ1-5; D possibly corresponds to TRBD1 (6 bases). Trimming removed 4 bases at V and 0 bases at J, with 7 bases between. The CDR3 consists of 14 residues. Germline lookup yields CDR1 LNHDA and CDR2 SQIVND (reference sequence). The DNA for the CDR3 is TGTGCCAGTAGTAGGACAGTTAGCAATCAGCCCCAGCATTTT. Amino acids: CASSRTVSNQPQHF.

The rearrangement uses TRBV18 and TRBJ2-1, with TRBD2 identical over 7 bases. Germline V CDR1 and CDR2: KGHSH, LQKENI. Losses at the gene ends were 3 bases for V and 6 bases for J; bases not matched to a gene: 8. CDR3 length: 15 residues. The CDR3 is CASSPGLAEFNEQFF. CDR3 in DNA: TGTGCCAGCTCACCGGGGCTAGCGGAATTCAATGAGCAGTTCTTC.

V usage is TRBV6-2 or TRBV6-3 and J usage is TRBJ2-7; 8 positions match TRBD2. Germline CDR1 MNHEY, CDR2 SVGEGT. The V and J ends lost 6 bases and 0 bases, in that order; junction bases with no gene match: 7. This CDR3 spans 15 amino acids. CDR3 protein: CASSSSRGASYEQYF. The CDR3, as DNA: TGTGCCAGCAGCTCCTCGCGGGGGGCCTCCTACGAGCAGTACTTC.

This clone has a handful of counts. The V gene is TRBV10-1, the J gene TRBJ1-1; D is unclear. V lost 8 bases, J lost 0 bases, and 10 bases lay in between. CDR1 is WNHNN, CDR2 SYGVQD, per germline (reference sequence). This CDR3 has 13 amino acids. The CDR3 sequence: CASRRELNTEAFF. Written as DNA, the CDR3 is TGCGCCAGCCGACGGGAGCTGAACACTGAAGCTTTCTTT.

There are a few counts of this clone. The V and J genes are TRBV13 and TRBJ1-2, with 7 nucleotides matching TRBD1. The CDR3 contains 17 residues. Looked up from germline, CDR1 is PRHDT and CDR2 is FYEKMQ (reference sequence). Germline trimming cut 4 bases from V and 2 bases from J; bases unmatched to any gene: 13. The CDR3 DNA sequence: TGTGCCAGCAGCTCCACGGGATCCGGGACAGCAAACTATGGCTACACCTTC. Translation gives CASSSTGSGTANYGYTF.

The sample holds many counts of this clone. The genes are TRBV7-8 and TRBJ2-1; 13 bases align to TRBD2. Germline V gene sequence: CDR1 SGHVS, CDR2 FQNEAQ. The length of the CDR3 is 15 residues. V lost 8 bases and J lost 7; bases outside the gene matches: 8. CDR3 protein: CASATSGGVKNEQFF. The CDR3 DNA follows: TGTGCCAGCGCCACTAGCGGGGGGGTGAAAAATGAGCAGTTCTTC.

The chain links TRBV29-1 to TRBJ2-3, with D possibly matching TRBD2 (5 bases). Germline V lookup: CDR1 SQVTM, CDR2 ANQGSEA. This CDR3 is built from 14 residues. Trimming shortened V by 8 bases and J by 2 bases, and 17 bases separated the two germline ends. The CDR3 nucleotides read TGCAGCAAAGAGGGCCGCTTAGACACAGATACGCAGTATTTT. This translates into CSKEGRLDTDTQYF.

The V gene is TRBV7-9, the J gene TRBJ2-5, with a weak D call TRBD1 (7 bases). The germline CDR1 and CDR2 sequences are SEHNR and FQNEAQ (reference sequence). The CDR3 totals 16 residues. The V and J ends lost 4 bases and 2 bases respectively, with 17 bases between them. The CDR3 protein is CASSSGAPTGQETQYF. DNA of the CDR3: TGTGCCAGCAGCTCGGGGGCCCCGACAGGGCAAGAGACCCAGTACTTC.